This is a list of T cell receptor beta chains from one sample in a study of T-cell memory formation after mild COVID-19. TCRdb reprocessed the 5' RACE reads with MiXCR, giving one entry per CDR3 protein. The data show 35,000 to 50,000 distinct CDR3 sequences, 6% to 7.5% seen once. The specimen was PBMCs or a T cell subset sorted from them (not recorded which). All receptors come from an adult who had mild COVID-19 (a few samples of this study predate the infection). Cell type and time point are not known. Each CDR3 is given with its conserved first and last residue. D genes are given only for firm matches. Not every row has a clone size; where given, it reads once, few, many or a size class.

clone size	V gene	J gene	D gene	CDR3 DNA	CDR3 protein
few	TRBV6-6	TRBJ1-1	NA	TGTGCCAGCAGACCCTCGACAGAAAACACTGAAGCTTTCTTT	CASRPSTENTEAFF
many	TRBV7-3	TRBJ2-5	TRBD2	TGTGCCAGCAGCTTAACCCCCAGTAAAACTAGCGGGGGCCTATTCCAAGAGACCCAGTACTTC	CASSLTPSKTSGGLFQETQYF
many	TRBV5-1	TRBJ2-7	NA	TGCGCCAGCAGCCAACAGGGTATCTACTACGAGCAGTACTTC	CASSQQGIYYEQYF
NA	TRBV5-1	TRBJ2-3	TRBD2	TGCGCCAGCAGCTTGGCACTAGCGGGACGCACAGATACGCAGTATTTT	CASSLALAGRTDTQYF
NA	TRBV5-1	TRBJ1-4	TRBD1	TGCGCCAGCAGCCACGGGACAGGGAATGAAAAACTGTTTTTT	CASSHGTGNEKLFF
many	TRBV30	TRBJ2-2	NA	TGTGCCTGGGTGCCACAGGGAAGGAGGACCGGGGAGCTGTTTTTT	CAWVPQGRRTGELFF
many	TRBV5-1	TRBJ1-2	NA	TGCGCCAGCAGCTCGGACGGATTCTATGGCTACACCTTC	CASSSDGFYGYTF
many	TRBV6-2/TRBV6-3	TRBJ2-1	TRBD2	TGTGCCAGCACCCCCACGCCGAGTAGCGGGAGCAATGAGCAGTTCTTC	CASTPTPSSGSNEQFF
NA	TRBV30	TRBJ1-1	TRBD1	TGTGCCTGGAGTAGACAGGGATACACTGAAGCTTTCTTT	CAWSRQGYTEAFF
few	TRBV5-1	TRBJ2-5	NA	TGCGCCAGCAGCCCCTCGACAGTTGAGACCCAGTACTTC	CASSPSTVETQYF
many	TRBV28	TRBJ2-7	TRBD2	TGTGCCAGCAGTCTTCCCAGCGGGAGGGGTTACGAGCAGTACTTC	CASSLPSGRGYEQYF
few	TRBV4-1	TRBJ2-7	TRBD1	TGCGCCAGCAGCCAACCCCGGACAGGGAACTACGAGCAGTACTTC	CASSQPRTGNYEQYF
many	TRBV12-3/TRBV12-4	TRBJ1-2	TRBD1	TGTGCCAGTACTCCGCCCCGGGACAGGGGCGGCTACACCTTC	CASTPPRDRGGYTF
many	TRBV20-1	TRBJ2-7	NA	TGCAGTGCTAGAGATCCCGCCAGCGGGCTTAACTACGAGCAGTACTTC	CSARDPASGLNYEQYF
NA	TRBV30	TRBJ1-1	NA	TGTGCCTGGAGTAGGAGCATGAACACTGAAGCTTTCTTT	CAWSRSMNTEAFF
many	TRBV5-5	TRBJ1-2	TRBD1	TGTGCCAGCAGCGGAGGCCGGGACAGGGTGGGAGGCTACACCTTC	CASSGGRDRVGGYTF
few	TRBV19	TRBJ1-5	NA	TGTGCCAGTAGTGTTCAGGGCAATCAGCCCCAGCATTTT	CASSVQGNQPQHF
NA	TRBV11-2	TRBJ1-2	NA	TGTGCCAGCAGCTTAGACTCAGGGTCCCGCTATGGCTACACCTTC	CASSLDSGSRYGYTF
NA	TRBV6-1	TRBJ2-5	TRBD1	TGTGCCAGCAGAAAACGGACAGGGGCTCAAGAGACCCAGTACTTC	CASRKRTGAQETQYF
many	TRBV4-2	TRBJ2-7	TRBD1	TGTGCCAGCAGCCAAGAAACAACCGGGACAGGGTCCAACGAGCAGTACTTC	CASSQETTGTGSNEQYF
many	TRBV7-3	TRBJ1-1	NA	TGTGCCAGCAGCTTAAAGGCAGGGTTGAACACTGAAGCTTTCTTT	CASSLKAGLNTEAFF
NA	TRBV7-2	TRBJ1-5	NA	TGTGCCAGCAGCTTAGCGGGTCAAGGGGGTTCACCGCCCCAGCATTTT	CASSLAGQGGSPPQHF
few	TRBV7-2	TRBJ1-2	NA	TGTGCCAGCAGCTTAGATCCCAGCGCCGGCTATGGCTACACCTTC	CASSLDPSAGYGYTF
NA	TRBV7-9	TRBJ2-1	NA	TGTGCCAGCAGCTTAGACACGCCGGGACTCCTAGAACACAATGAGCAGTTCTTC	CASSLDTPGLLEHNEQFF
many	TRBV30	TRBJ2-5	NA	TGTGCCTGGAGTAAAGGGGCAGAGACCCAGTACTTC	CAWSKGAETQYF
few	TRBV6-5	TRBJ1-1	NA	TGTGCCAGCAGTTTAGGGGGGGGAAACACTGAAGCTTTCTTT	CASSLGGGNTEAFF
few	TRBV5-1	TRBJ1-5	NA	TGCGCCAGCAGCTTGGGGGAGGGACGGCCAGATCAGCCCCAGCATTTT	CASSLGEGRPDQPQHF